The 20 T cell receptor beta chains reported below all come from one sample, sequenced in a study of beta chain features in type 1 diabetes. Every bit of the isolated RNA underwent reverse transcription, so sequencing read expressed TCRB transcripts. This table comes from immunoSEQ multiplex PCR, and its TCRdb copy is limited to in-frame clones, with some not included. Here the sample spans 620,000 or so clones, about 16% being singletons. Sequencing was carried out using naive CD4+ T cells from blood. Every receptor here comes from a man between 18 and 35 years old in good health.

Only a few counts were recorded for this clone. Its ends do not fully match the called genes, so a read error is possible. This sample also contains other DNA sequences that code for the same CDR3. The chain carries TRBV6-1 and TRBJ2-4; a possible D gene is TRBD1 (5 bases). Germline lookup yields CDR1 MNHNS and CDR2 SASEGT. The CDR3 spans 14 residues. The chain's CDR3 is CASNPGLAKNIQYF. The CDR3 nucleotides are TGCGCCAGCAATCCAGGGCTAGCCAAAAACATTCAGTACTTC.

V and J are TRBV7-3 and TRBJ2-1; 8 bases match TRBD2. Germline trimming cut 5 bases from V and 5 bases from J; bases unmatched to any gene: 11. This CDR3 is built from 16 residues. Germline values: CDR1 SGHTA, CDR2 FQGTGA. The CDR3 sequence: CASSGIGGSGNNEQFF. CDR3 DNA sequence: TGTGCCAGCAGCGGGATTGGGGGTAGCGGGAACAATGAGCAGTTCTTC.

This clone has only a few counts. This rearrangement joins TRBV7-2 to TRBJ1-6; possible D gene TRBD1, 5 bases. Germline loops: CDR1 SGHTA, CDR2 FQGNSA. The CDR3 loop spans 14 amino acids. V was cut by 5 bases and J by 8 bases, with 13 bases left in between. The CDR3 region has the DNA TGTGCCAGCAGCACCAGGGTTGGAGATTCACCCCTCCACTTT. Translating gives CASSTRVGDSPLHF.

V gene TRBV5-1 combines with J gene TRBJ1-1, with unresolved D. The V end was cut by 0 bases, the J end by 8 bases, with 11 bases between. CDR3 length: 13 amino acids. The V gene's germline CDR1 is SGHRS and CDR2 YFSETQ. The CDR3 protein is CASSLAGLSEAFF. The CDR3, as DNA: TGCGCCAGCAGCTTGGCCGGGCTTTCAGAAGCTTTCTTT.

This clone was counted a few times. The rearrangement joins TRBV7-2 to TRBJ2-7; 8 bases are shared with TRBD2. J was trimmed by 5 bases and V by 5 bases; bases with no gene match: 11. CDR1 is SGHTA, CDR2 FQGNSA, per germline. The CDR3 has 15 amino acids. CDR3: CASSPSQGLVNEQYF. The DNA for the CDR3 is TGTGCCAGCAGCCCAAGCCAGGGACTAGTTAACGAGCAGTACTTC.

The chain joins TRBV6-6 to TRBJ1-5; D possibly corresponds to TRBD1 (6 bases). CDR1 is MNHNY and CDR2 is SVGAGI in the germline V gene (reference sequence). The CDR3 loop spans 15 amino acids. The V end lost 3 bases, the J end lost 4 bases, and 13 bases lay between the germline ends. This CDR3 is CASSYSDRSNQPQHF. The CDR3 bases are TGTGCCAGCAGTTATTCGGACAGAAGTAATCAGCCCCAGCATTTT.

This clone appeared a few times. J is TRBJ2-5 and V is TRBV5-4; D remains unclear. The CDR3 is 15 residues long. Germline V lookup: CDR1 SGHNT, CDR2 YYREEE (reference sequence). Trimming removed 0 bases at V and 0 bases at J, with 9 bases between. The CDR3 bases are TGTGCCAGCAGCTTGGGTGGTGGTCACCAAGAGACCCAGTACTTC. This sequence encodes CASSLGGGHQETQYF.

This clone has more than one count but fewer than ten. The chain uses TRBV7-9 and TRBJ1-2, with D possibly being TRBD1 (6 bases). The CDR3 is 12 amino acids. CDR1 and CDR2 (germline): SEHNR, FQNEAQ (reference sequence). Trimming removed 4 bases from V and 5 bases from J, with 8 bases in between. The CDR3 sequence is CASSSGQYGYTF. Written as DNA, the CDR3 is TGTGCCAGCAGCTCAGGACAGTATGGCTACACCTTC.

This clone was counted a few times. The chain links TRBV7-2 to TRBJ2-4; the D gene could be TRBD1 or TRBD2 (5 bases each). Germline lookup yields CDR1 SGHTA and CDR2 FQGNSA. The length of the CDR3 is 16 residues. V lost 4 bases and J lost 4, with 17 bases in between. The CDR3 protein is CASSSFYRDGKNIQYF. The DNA of the CDR3 is TGTGCCAGCAGCTCCTTTTACCGGGACGGGAAAAACATTCAGTACTTC. Full variable domain (outside the CDR3, taken from reference TRBV7-2 and TRBJ2-4): GAGVSQSPSNKVTEKGKDVELRCDPISGHTALYWYRQSLGQGLEFLIYFQGNSAPDKSGLPSDRFSAERTGGSVSTLTIQRTQQEDSAVYLCASSSFYRDGKNIQYFGAGTRLSVL.

The V call is TRBV7-2, the J call TRBJ2-1; 10 nucleotides agree with TRBD2. The germline CDR1 and CDR2 sequences are SGHTA and FQGNSA. V trimming: 5 bases; J trimming: 4 bases; junction bases outside the gene matches: 11. The CDR3 has 17 residues. The CDR3 protein is CASSHTTSGVKYNEQFF. For the CDR3, the DNA is TGTGCCAGCAGCCACACTACTAGCGGGGTGAAGTACAATGAGCAGTTCTTC. Based on the CDR3 plus reference TRBV7-2 and TRBJ2-1, the full variable domain is GAGVSQSPSNKVTEKGKDVELRCDPISGHTALYWYRQSLGQGLEFLIYFQGNSAPDKSGLPSDRFSAERTGGSVSTLTIQRTQQEDSAVYLCASSHTTSGVKYNEQFFGPGTRLTVL.

This clone has a handful of counts. J is TRBJ1-6 and V is TRBV4-2; possibly TRBD1 for D (6 bases). Between the trimmed V and J ends, which lost 1 base and 10 bases, there was a span of 14 bases. The germline V gene encodes CDR1 LGHNA and CDR2 YNFKEQ. The CDR3 totals 15 residues. CDR3: CASSQARGSNSPLHF. The CDR3 bases are TGTGCCAGCAGCCAAGCCAGGGGATCAAACTCACCCCTCCACTTT.

In this sample, this clone turned up many times. V usage is TRBV10-3 and J usage is TRBJ2-1, with TRBD2 matching 12 bases. The germline CDR1 and CDR2 sequences are ENHRY and SYGVKD. V lost 6 bases, J lost 6 bases, and 6 bases stayed unmatched. This CDR3 has 15 amino acids. The CDR3 nucleotides read TGTGCCATCAGGTCACTAGCGGGGGGACCCAATGAGCAGTTCTTC. Translated: CAIRSLAGGPNEQFF.

This clone was picked up a small number of times. The V call is TRBV4-3, the J call TRBJ2-4; no clear D. The germline V gene has CDR1 LGHNA and CDR2 YSLEER. Trimming removed 2 bases from V and 7 bases from J, with 15 bases in between. The length of the CDR3 is 15 residues. CDR3 sequence (DNA): TGCGCCAGCAGCCAAACGAACGCGGTAATCAACATTCAGTACTTC. The encoded protein is CASSQTNAVINIQYF.

This chain joins TRBV9 and TRBJ2-7, with D perhaps TRBD1 or TRBD2 (5 bases each). The germline V gene has CDR1 SGDLS and CDR2 YYNGEE. V was shortened by 0 bases and J by 4 bases, with 17 bases between the two germline ends. The length of the CDR3 is 16 residues. The CDR3 coding sequence is TGTGCCAGCAGCGTAGAGAGGGGCCGGACCTCTTACGAGCAGTACTTC. Translated: CASSVERGRTSYEQYF.

The chain recombines TRBV11-1 with TRBJ1-6; D call uncertain. V lost 2 bases to trimming and J lost 7 bases, with 6 bases between them. There are 13 residues in the CDR3. CDR1 SGHAT and CDR2 FQDESV come from the germline V gene (reference sequence). The CDR3 region has the DNA TGTGCCAGCAGCTTACAAGGGAATTCACCCCTCCACTTT. Encoded protein: CASSLQGNSPLHF.

There are a few counts of this clone. The chain employs TRBV29-1 and TRBJ2-2; D assignment may be TRBD1 or TRBD2 (5 bases each). Trimming cost V 2 bases and J 5 bases, with 12 bases left between them. Germline V gene data show CDR1 as SQVTM and CDR2 as ANQGSEA. CDR3 length: 14 amino acids. The CDR3 nucleotides read TGCAGCGTTGAAAGGGGAGTGGGAACCGGGGAGCTGTTTTTT. This translates into CSVERGVGTGELFF.

With regard to this clone: The sample holds other DNA sequences that translate to the same CDR3. The genes are TRBV6-6 and TRBJ1-1; 9 bases fit TRBD1. Germline V gene data show CDR1 as MNHNY and CDR2 as SVGAGI (reference sequence). The CDR3 length is 14 residues. Losses at the gene ends were 6 bases for V and 3 bases for J; bases not matched to a gene: 5. This CDR3 reads CASSKGQGDTEAFF. In DNA form, the CDR3 reads TGTGCCAGCAGCAAGGGACAGGGCGACACTGAAGCTTTCTTT.

The chain carries TRBV19 and TRBJ2-7, with D hard to call. The CDR3 is 13 residues long. V was shortened by 4 bases and J by 5 bases, with 12 bases between the two germline ends. Germline V lookup: CDR1 LNHDA, CDR2 SQIVND (reference sequence). CDR3 DNA sequence: TGTGCCAGTAGTAATGTGGATATCCACGAGCAGTACTTC. Protein: CASSNVDIHEQYF.

This clone was counted only a few times. The chain links TRBV29-1 to TRBJ2-3; D possibly corresponds to TRBD1 (6 bases). With 6 bases removed from V and 0 bases from J, the gap between germline ends came to 13 bases. This CDR3 region has 14 residues. Germline CDR1 and CDR2: SQVTM and ANQGSEA. CDR3 region: CSVRDRTSTDTQYF. The DNA for the CDR3 is TGCAGCGTCCGCGACAGGACTAGCACAGATACGCAGTATTTT.

The chain combines TRBV5-6 with TRBJ2-7; D possibly corresponds to TRBD1 (6 bases). V gave up 0 bases and J gave up 2 bases, with 15 bases separating them. CDR1 is SGHDT, CDR2 YYEEEE, per germline. CDR3 size: 16 residues. The CDR3 spells CASSLGGTRVAYEQYF. The DNA of the CDR3 is TGTGCCAGCAGCTTGGGAGGGACACGGGTCGCCTACGAGCAGTACTTC.